This T cell receptor beta chain was captured in a study of blood T cell repertoires in COVID-19. Study-wide context: The cDNA or gDNA used as material had been derived from T cells, B-cell-depleted T cells, or PBMCs.

CDR1 and CDR2 (germline): MNHEY, SVGEGT. The CDR3 sequence is 17 residues long. J gave up 2 bases and V 2 bases, and 11 bases lay outside the gene matches. Sequencing was performed with immunoSEQ multiplex PCR; in TCRdb, only in-frame clones are kept and a portion is missing. The sample has a few hundred thousand clones; around 85% are singletons. The chain has TRBV6-2 or TRBV6-3 and TRBJ2-5; TRBD2 aligns across 7 bases. Sequencing was done on a sample of peripheral blood. The sequence was obtained from a woman aged 45-65 years with acute or convalescent COVID-19. CDR3 residues: CASSYPSGRGSQETQYF. CDR3 sequence (DNA): TGTGCCAGCAGTTACCCCAGCGGGCGGGGGAGTCAAGAGACCCAGTACTTC.